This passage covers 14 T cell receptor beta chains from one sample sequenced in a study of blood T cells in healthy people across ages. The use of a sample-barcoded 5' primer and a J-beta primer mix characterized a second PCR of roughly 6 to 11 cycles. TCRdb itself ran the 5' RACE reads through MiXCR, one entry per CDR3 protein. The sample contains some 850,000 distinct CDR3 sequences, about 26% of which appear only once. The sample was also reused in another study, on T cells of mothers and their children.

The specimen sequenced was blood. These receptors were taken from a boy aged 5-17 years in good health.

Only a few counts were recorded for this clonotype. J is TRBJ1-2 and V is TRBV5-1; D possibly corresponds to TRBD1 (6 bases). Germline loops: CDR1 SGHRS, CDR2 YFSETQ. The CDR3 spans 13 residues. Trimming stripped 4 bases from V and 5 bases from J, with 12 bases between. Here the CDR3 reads CASSPGHQYGYTF. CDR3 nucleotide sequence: TGCGCCAGCAGCCCGGGACACCAATATGGCTACACCTTC.

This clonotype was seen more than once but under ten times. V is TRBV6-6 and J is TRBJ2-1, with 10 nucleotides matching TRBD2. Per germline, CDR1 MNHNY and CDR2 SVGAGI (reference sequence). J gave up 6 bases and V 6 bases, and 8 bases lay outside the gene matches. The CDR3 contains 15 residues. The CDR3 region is CASRSSGGAGNEQFF. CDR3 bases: TGTGCCAGCAGGAGCAGCGGGGGGGCTGGCAATGAGCAGTTCTTC.

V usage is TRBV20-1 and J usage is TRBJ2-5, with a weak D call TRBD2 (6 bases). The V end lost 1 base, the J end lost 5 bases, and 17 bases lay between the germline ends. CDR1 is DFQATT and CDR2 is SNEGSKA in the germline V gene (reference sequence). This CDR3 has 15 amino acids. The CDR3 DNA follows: TGCAGTGCTAGAGCGGGTGCTAGTGGAGGGGAGACCCAGTACTTC. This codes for CSARAGASGGETQYF.

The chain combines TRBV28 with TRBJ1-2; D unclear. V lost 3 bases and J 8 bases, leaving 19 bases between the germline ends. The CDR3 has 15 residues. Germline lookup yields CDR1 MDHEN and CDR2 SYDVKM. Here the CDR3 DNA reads TGTGCCAGCAGTTTTGTCTCCCCCAACTATGGCGGCTACACCTTC. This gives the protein CASSFVSPNYGGYTF.

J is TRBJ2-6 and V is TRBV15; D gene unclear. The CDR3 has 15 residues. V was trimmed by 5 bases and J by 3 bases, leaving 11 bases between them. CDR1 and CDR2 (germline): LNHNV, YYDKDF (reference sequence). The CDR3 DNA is TGTGCCACCAGCCTATTTTCGAGTGGGGCCAACGTCCTGACTTTC. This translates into CATSLFSSGANVLTF.

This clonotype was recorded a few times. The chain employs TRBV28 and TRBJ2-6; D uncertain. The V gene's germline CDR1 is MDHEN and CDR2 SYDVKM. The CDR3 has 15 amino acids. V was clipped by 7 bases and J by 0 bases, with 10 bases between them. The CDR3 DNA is TGTGCCAGCATCACTTCCGCCTCTGGGGCCAACGTCCTGACTTTC. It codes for CASITSASGANVLTF.

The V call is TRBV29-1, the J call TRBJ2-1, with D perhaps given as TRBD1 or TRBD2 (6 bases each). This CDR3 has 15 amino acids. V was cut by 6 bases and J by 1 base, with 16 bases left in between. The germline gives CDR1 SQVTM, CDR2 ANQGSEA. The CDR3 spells CSVPGGSKSYNEQFF. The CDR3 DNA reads TGCAGCGTCCCCGGGGGCTCAAAATCCTACAATGAGCAGTTCTTC.

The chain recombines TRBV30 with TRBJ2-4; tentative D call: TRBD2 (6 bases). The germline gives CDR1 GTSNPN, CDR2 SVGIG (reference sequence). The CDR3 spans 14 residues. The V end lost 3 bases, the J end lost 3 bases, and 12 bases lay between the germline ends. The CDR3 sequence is CAWSGSGGKNIQYF. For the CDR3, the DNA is TGTGCCTGGAGCGGGAGTGGGGGCAAAAACATTCAGTACTTC.

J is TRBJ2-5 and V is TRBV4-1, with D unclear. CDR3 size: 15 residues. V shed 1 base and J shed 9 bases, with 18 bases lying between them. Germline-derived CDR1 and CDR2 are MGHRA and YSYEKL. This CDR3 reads CASSQVVVTTKAQYF. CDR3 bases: TGCGCCAGCAGCCAAGTCGTAGTTACCACCAAGGCCCAGTACTTC.

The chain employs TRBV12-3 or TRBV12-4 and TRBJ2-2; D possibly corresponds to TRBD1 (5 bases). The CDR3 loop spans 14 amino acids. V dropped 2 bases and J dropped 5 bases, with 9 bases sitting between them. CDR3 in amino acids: CASSLLQGTGELFF. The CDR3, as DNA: TGTGCCAGCAGTTTACTCCAGGGAACCGGGGAGCTGTTTTTT.

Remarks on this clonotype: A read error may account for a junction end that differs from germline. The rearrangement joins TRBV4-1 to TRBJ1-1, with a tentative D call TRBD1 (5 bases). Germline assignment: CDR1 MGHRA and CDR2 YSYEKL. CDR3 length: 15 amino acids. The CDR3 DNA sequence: TGCGCCAGTAGCCAAGGATACAGGAAAAACACTGAAGCTTTCTTT. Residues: CASSQGYRKNTEAFF.

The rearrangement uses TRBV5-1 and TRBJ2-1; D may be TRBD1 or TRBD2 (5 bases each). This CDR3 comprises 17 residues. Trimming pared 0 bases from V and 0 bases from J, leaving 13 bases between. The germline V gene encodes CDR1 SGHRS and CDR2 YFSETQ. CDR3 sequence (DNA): TGCGCCAGCAGCTTGGCCGAGGGGCCGAGCTCCTACAATGAGCAGTTCTTC. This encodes CASSLAEGPSSYNEQFF. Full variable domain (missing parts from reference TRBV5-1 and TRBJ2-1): KAGVTQTPRYLIKTRGQQVTLSCSPISGHRSVSWYQQTPGQGLQFLFEYFSETQRNKGNFPGRFSGRQFSNSRSEMNVSTLELGDSALYLCASSLAEGPSSYNEQFFGPGTRLTVL.

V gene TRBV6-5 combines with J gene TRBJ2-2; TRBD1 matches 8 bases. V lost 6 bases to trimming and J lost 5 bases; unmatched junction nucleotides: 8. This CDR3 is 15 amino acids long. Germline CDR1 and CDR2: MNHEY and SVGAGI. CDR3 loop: CASSRDRGRTGELFF. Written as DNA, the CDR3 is TGTGCCAGCAGCCGCGACAGGGGTAGGACCGGGGAGCTGTTTTTT.

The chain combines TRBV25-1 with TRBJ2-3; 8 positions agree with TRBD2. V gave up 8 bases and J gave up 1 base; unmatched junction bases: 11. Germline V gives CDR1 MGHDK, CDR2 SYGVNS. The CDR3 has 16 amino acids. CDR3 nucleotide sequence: TGTGCCAGCTCCCGGGGGCGGCGGGGGGGCACAGATACGCAGTATTTT. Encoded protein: CASSRGRRGGTDTQYF.